The T cell receptor beta chain under discussion was sequenced for a study of T cells after posttransplantation cyclophosphamide. Study results and limitations: Recipient CMV seropositivity and CMV reactivation strongly tracked TRB clonality. TRB overlap between skin or GI tissue T cells and blood was limited. Later post-transplant blood repertoires were often dominated by donor CD8+ memory clones.

Busulfan-fludarabine conditioning, marrow transplant, and cyclophosphamide on days +3 and +4 were administered. The CDR3 is 15 residues long. The ends lost 5 bases at V and 2 bases at J; junction bases unmatched: 6. Germline CDR1 and CDR2: SGHNT and YYREEE (reference sequence). This clone showed up many times. Its antigen is currently unknown. Here immunoSEQ multiplex PCR was the method, and the copy in TCRdb shows in-frame clones only, minus some. This repertoire holds several thousand clones, and none appear only once. The genes are TRBV5-4 and TRBJ2-1, with 8 nucleotides matching TRBD1. This clonotype originated in a female patient aged 50-59 years who received an allogeneic stem cell transplant from an unrelated donor, was CMV-positive, and had acute GVHD only. The T cells may partly be graft donor cells. This specimen was PBMCs, taken after allogeneic stem cell transplant with posttransplant cyclophosphamide. Here the CDR3 reads CASRSDRGPYNEQFF. The CDR3 region has the DNA TGTGCCAGCAGATCAGACAGGGGCCCCTACAATGAGCAGTTCTTC.